This T cell receptor (beta chain) was identified in a study of blood T cell repertoires in COVID-19. Across the study: Samples of COVID-19 (acute and convalescent) were obtained from the United States, Italy and Spain. Sample material is recorded as cDNA or gDNA derived from T cells, B-cell-depleted T cells, or PBMCs.

V lost 4 bases, J lost 0 bases, and 17 bases lay in between. Germline V gene data show CDR1 as SGHDT and CDR2 as YYEEEE. This CDR3 contains 17 residues. Method: immunoSEQ multiplex PCR; TCRdb's copy keeps in-frame clones and lacks some. Of about 55,000 clones in the sample, approximately 85% were seen once. This clonotype was sampled from a human donor in a cohort sampled during active COVID-19. Sequencing input: peripheral blood. V gene TRBV5-6 combines with J gene TRBJ2-1, with a possible D match to TRBD2 (5 bases). CDR3 region: CASSPEIAWSSYNEQFF. CDR3 nucleotide sequence: TGTGCCAGCAGCCCCGAGATAGCGTGGAGCTCCTACAATGAGCAGTTCTTC.